Included here is one T cell receptor (beta chain) sequence, with context. The data were obtained in a study of cytomegalovirus exposure and HLA in healthy donors. The CDR3 is 14 residues long. The germline CDR1 and CDR2 sequences are LNHDA and SQIVND (reference sequence). Trimming took off 7 bases at V and 0 bases at J, with 9 bases between the two ends. PCR amplification relied on 60 Vbeta primers (plus 13 Jbeta primers). Measured with immunoSEQ multiplex PCR; TCRdb has only the in-frame clones, and not every one. The data show some 200,000 clones, about 70% seen once. The V gene is TRBV19, the J gene TRBJ1-4, with D perhaps matching TRBD1 (6 bases). Sequences were obtained from PBMCs. This clonotype was obtained from a woman aged 25 to 45 in good health and CMV-seronegative. CDR3 amino acids: CASKGDATNEKLFF. DNA of the CDR3: TGTGCCAGTAAGGGGGATGCAACTAATGAAAAACTGTTTTTT.